This TCR beta chain came from a study of tumor-infiltrating lymphocytes in oesophageal squamous cell carcinoma. The V end lost 7 bases, the J end lost 0 bases, and 6 bases lay between the germline ends. Germline V lookup: CDR1 MDHEN, CDR2 SYDVKM. The CDR3 is 12 residues long. Using its own MiXCR run on the PCR reads, TCRdb lists one record per CDR3 protein. This sample yields 20,000 or so distinct CDR3 sequences, of which roughly two fifths are seen a single time; 18% belongs to the top ten. In this sample, this clonotype turned up many times. Sequencing was done on a sample of normal esophageal tissue next to the tumor. This receptor was identified in a female donor with esophageal squamous cell carcinoma. The chain employs TRBV28 and TRBJ1-2; D gene uncertain. CDR3 loop: CASKGTNYGYTF. The CDR3 DNA is TGTGCCAGCAAAGGAACTAACTATGGCTACACCTTC.